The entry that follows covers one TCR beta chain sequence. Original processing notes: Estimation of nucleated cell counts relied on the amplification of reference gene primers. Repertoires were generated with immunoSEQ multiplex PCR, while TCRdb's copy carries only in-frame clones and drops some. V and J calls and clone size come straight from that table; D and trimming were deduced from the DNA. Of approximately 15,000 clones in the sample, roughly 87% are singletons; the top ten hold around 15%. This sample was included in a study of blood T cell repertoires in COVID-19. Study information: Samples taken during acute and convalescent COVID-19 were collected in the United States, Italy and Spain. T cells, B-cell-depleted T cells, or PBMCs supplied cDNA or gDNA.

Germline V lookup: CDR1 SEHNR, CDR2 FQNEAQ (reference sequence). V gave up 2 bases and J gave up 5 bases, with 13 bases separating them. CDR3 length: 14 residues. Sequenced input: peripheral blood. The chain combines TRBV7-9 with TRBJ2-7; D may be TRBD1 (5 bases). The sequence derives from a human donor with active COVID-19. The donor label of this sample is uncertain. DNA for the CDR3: TGTGCCAGCAGCTTACAGGGTGAGATCGACGAGCAGTACTTC. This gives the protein CASSLQGEIDEQYF.